The source of this TCR beta chain is a study of T cells after yellow fever vaccination. Trimming removed 1 base from V and 2 bases from J; junction bases left unmatched: 5. Looked up from germline, CDR1 is LGHNA and CDR2 is YNFKEQ. This CDR3 is 16 amino acids long. In regard to this clonotype: Its antigen is as yet unknown.

General study results and limits: Once the booster was given, most primary-vaccination clones reappeared, at about 96% for CD4 and over 70% for CD8. Only a minor proportion of clonotypes was detected across both CD4 and CD8 compartments.

TCRdb re-called the 5' RACE reads with MiXCR, one entry per CDR3 protein. The top ten hold about 16% of the sample, which has 450,000 to 550,000 distinct CDR3 sequences, 21% seen once. The sample consisted of PBMCs, taken approximately 20 days after the first yellow fever vaccination. J is TRBJ2-1 and V is TRBV4-2, with 7 bases lining up with TRBD2. The source is a man between 18 and 29 years old who received the YFV17D yellow fever vaccine. The DNA for the CDR3 is TGTGCCAGCAGCCAAGTACTAGCGTACGCCTACAATGAGCAGTTCTTC. Protein sequence: CASSQVLAYAYNEQFF.